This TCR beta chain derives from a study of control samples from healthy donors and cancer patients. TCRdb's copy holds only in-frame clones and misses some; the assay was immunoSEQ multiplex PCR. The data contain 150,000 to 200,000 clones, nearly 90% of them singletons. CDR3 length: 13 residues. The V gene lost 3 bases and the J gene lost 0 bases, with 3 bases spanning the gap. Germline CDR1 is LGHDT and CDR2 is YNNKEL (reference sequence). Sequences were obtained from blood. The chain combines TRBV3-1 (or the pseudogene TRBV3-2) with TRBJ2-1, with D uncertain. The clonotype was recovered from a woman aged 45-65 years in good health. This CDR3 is CASSQPSYNEQFF. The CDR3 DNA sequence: TGTGCCAGCAGCCAGCCCTCCTACAATGAGCAGTTCTTC.